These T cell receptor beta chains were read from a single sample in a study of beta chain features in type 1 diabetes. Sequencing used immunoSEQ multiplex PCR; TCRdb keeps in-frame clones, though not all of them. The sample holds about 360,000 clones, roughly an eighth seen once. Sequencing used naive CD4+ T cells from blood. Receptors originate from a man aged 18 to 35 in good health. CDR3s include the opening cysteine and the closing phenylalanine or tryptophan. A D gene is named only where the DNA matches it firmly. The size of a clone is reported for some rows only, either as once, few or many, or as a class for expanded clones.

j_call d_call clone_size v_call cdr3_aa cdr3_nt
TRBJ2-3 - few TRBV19 CASNPGSAQPSTDTQYF TGTGCCAGTAACCCGGGTAGCGCTCAACCCTCCACAGATACGCAGTATTTT
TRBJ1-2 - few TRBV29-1 CSVDHLTYGYTF TGCAGCGTTGATCACCTAACCTATGGCTACACCTTC
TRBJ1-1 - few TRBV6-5 CASSRGQEAFF TGTGCCAGCAGCCGAGGACAGGAAGCTTTCTTT
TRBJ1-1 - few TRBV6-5 CASSYSGVGEAFF TGTGCCAGCAGTTACTCAGGGGTTGGTGAAGCTTTCTTT
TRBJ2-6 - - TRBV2 CASSERSGANVLTF TGTGCCAGCAGTGAGCGCTCTGGGGCCAACGTCCTGACTTTC
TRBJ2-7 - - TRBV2 CASSENRVPPGEQYF TGTGCCAGCAGTGAGAACCGGGTCCCCCCGGGCGAGCAGTACTTC
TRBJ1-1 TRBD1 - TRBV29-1 CSVAWTGPTEAFF TGCAGCGTTGCTTGGACAGGGCCCACTGAAGCTTTCTTT
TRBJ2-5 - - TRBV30 CAWKGGPPETQYF TGTGCCTGGAAGGGCGGGCCTCCAGAGACCCAGTACTTC
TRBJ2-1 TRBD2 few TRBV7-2 CASSHPSARGGDYNEQFF TGTGCCAGCAGCCACCCTTCAGCGCGGGGGGGCGACTACAATGAGCAGTTCTTC
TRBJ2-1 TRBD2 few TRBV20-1 CSAGRLVEQFF TGCAGTGCCGGGAGGTTGGTTGAGCAGTTCTTC
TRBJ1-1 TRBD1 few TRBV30 CATTGQMNTEAFF TGTGCCACCACGGGACAGATGAACACTGAAGCTTTCTTT
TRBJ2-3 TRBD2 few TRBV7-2 CASSLNGGAIKDTQYF TGTGCCAGCAGCTTAAACGGGGGGGCCATTAAAGATACGCAGTATTTT
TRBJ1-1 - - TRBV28 CASSLQWTEAFF TGTGCCAGCAGTTTACAGTGGACTGAAGCTTTCTTT
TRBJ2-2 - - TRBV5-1 CASSLGQGTGELFF TGCGCCAGCAGCTTGGGCCAGGGCACCGGGGAGCTGTTTTTT
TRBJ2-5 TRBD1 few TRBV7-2 CASSLRDSSQETQYF TGTGCCAGCAGCTTACGGGACAGCTCCCAAGAGACCCAGTACTTC
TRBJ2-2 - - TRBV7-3 CASSVGGNTGELFF TGTGCCAGCAGCGTAGGGGGGAACACCGGGGAGCTGTTTTTT
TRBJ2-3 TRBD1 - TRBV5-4 CASSLGQGPGTDTQYF TGTGCCAGCAGCCTTGGACAGGGACCAGGGACAGATACGCAGTATTTT
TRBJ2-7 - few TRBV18 CASSPNPLGSEQYF TGTGCCAGCTCACCGAATCCTCTGGGGAGCGAGCAGTACTTC
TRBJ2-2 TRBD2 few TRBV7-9 CASSLIAGAAGELFF TGTGCCAGCAGCTTAATAGCGGGAGCGGCCGGGGAGCTGTTTTTT
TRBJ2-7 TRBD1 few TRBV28 CASSLQRQGRYEQYF TGTGCCAGCAGTTTACAGAGACAGGGTCGATACGAGCAGTACTTC
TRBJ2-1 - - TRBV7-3 CASSEEGGSRNEQFF TGTGCCAGCAGCGAGGAGGGGGGGTCTCGGAATGAGCAGTTCTTC
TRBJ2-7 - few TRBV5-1 CASSVSQGHEQYF TGCGCCAGCAGCGTCAGTCAGGGCCACGAGCAGTACTTC
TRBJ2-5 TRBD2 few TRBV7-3 CASSSGLAGETQYF TGTGCCAGCAGTTCCGGACTAGCGGGGGAGACCCAGTACTTC
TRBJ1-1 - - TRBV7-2 CASRWRVRDSEAFF TGTGCCAGCCGGTGGAGGGTTCGCGACAGTGAAGCTTTCTTT